This TCR beta chain was recorded in a study of CD8 T cells in Susac syndrome. This CDR3 spans 15 amino acids. Trimming cost V 3 bases and J 5 bases; bases outside gene matches: 6. CDR1 and CDR2 (germline): DFQATT, SNEGSKA (reference sequence). An amount of RNA that ranged from 0.5 to 1 ug was reverse transcribed with random hexamers. TCRdb called the immunoSEQ multiplex PCR reads again in MiXCR, with one record for every CDR3 protein. Of some 96,000 distinct CDR3 sequences listed, 85% to 95% are singletons. Study-wide points: It was acknowledged in the study that its TCR sequencing and HLA analysis involved a relatively small number of individuals.

This clonotype was recorded once. Its target is unknown. The V gene is TRBV20-1, the J gene TRBJ2-5; 13 positions match TRBD2. This clonotype was sampled from a human donor with Susac syndrome. Sequenced input: CD4+ T cells from PBMCs. CDR3 protein: CSASSLAGGEETQYF. DNA of the CDR3: TGCAGTGCTAGTTCACTAGCGGGGGGGGAGGAGACCCAGTACTTC.